The 9 T cell receptor beta chains given below trace back to one sample, sequenced in a study of T cell repertoires and HLA-DP antigens. TCRdb's copy holds only in-frame clones and misses some; the assay was immunoSEQ multiplex PCR. The table records about 89,000 clones, about 89% of them present only once. No antigen is known for these receptors. Sequenced input: CD4+ T cells from PBMCs. These receptors were taken from a man in his forties or fifties in good health and CMV-seronegative.

The CDR3 is CASSVGGTINTGELFF. The CDR3, as DNA: TGTGCCAGCAGCGTAGGGGGGACAATAAACACCGGGGAGCTGTTTTTT. The chain has TRBV9 and TRBJ2-2, with a tentative D call TRBD1 (6 bases). CDR1 is SGDLS, CDR2 YYNGEE, per germline. Trimming shortened V by 0 bases and J by 2 bases, and 11 bases separated the two germline ends. The CDR3 has 16 residues.

This chain connects TRBV9 to TRBJ1-3; D unresolved. Per germline, CDR1 SGDLS and CDR2 YYNGEE. V lost 0 bases and J 1 base, leaving 5 bases between the germline ends. CDR3 length: 14 residues. DNA of the CDR3: TGTGCCAGCAGCGTAGTCACATCTGGAAACACCATATATTTT. The encoded protein is CASSVVTSGNTIYF.

The V gene is TRBV29-1, the J gene TRBJ1-5; D is unclear. The V and J ends lost 2 bases and 5 bases respectively, with 10 bases between them. The CDR3 is 13 amino acids. Germline values: CDR1 SQVTM, CDR2 ANQGSEA. For the CDR3, the DNA is TGCAGCGTTGAAATAGGGTATGATCAGCCCCAGCATTTT. This gives the protein CSVEIGYDQPQHF.

The chain uses TRBV9 and TRBJ2-3, with TRBD2 identical over 10 bases. Unmatched junction bases numbered 9, after V lost 4 bases and J lost 7 bases. This CDR3 has 15 amino acids. Per the germline V gene, CDR1 is SGDLS and CDR2 is YYNGEE. The CDR3 reads CASSSSGGAMNTQYF. In DNA form, the CDR3 reads TGTGCCAGCAGCTCGAGCGGGGGGGCCATGAATACGCAGTATTTT.

The table lists this clone with a few counts. The chain has TRBV5-8 and TRBJ2-1; tentative D call: TRBD2 (6 bases). The germline CDR1 and CDR2 sequences are SGHTS and YDEGEE. The germline V and J ends were trimmed by 8 bases and 0 bases, with 9 bases remaining between them. The CDR3 length is 13 residues. The DNA for the CDR3 is TGTGCCAGTGGAGGGGCCTCCTACAATGAGCAGTTCTTC. This sequence encodes CASGGASYNEQFF.

The chain links TRBV5-5 to TRBJ2-1; TRBD2 matches 13 bases. V lost 4 bases, J lost 9 bases, and 4 bases stayed unmatched. The CDR3 spans 14 residues. Germline V gene data show CDR1 as SGHKS and CDR2 as YYEKEE (reference sequence). For the CDR3, the DNA is TGTGCCAGCAGCCGGACTAGCGGGAGATCTGAGCAGTTCTTC. Its protein product is CASSRTSGRSEQFF.

The gene calls are TRBV7-8 and TRBJ2-7; 8 bases map to TRBD1. The germline V gene encodes CDR1 SGHVS and CDR2 FQNEAQ. After removal of 4 bases from V and 3 bases from J, the junction contained 11 bases not matched to a gene. The CDR3 has 16 residues. CDR3 loop: CASSSEPRGLNYEQYF. In nucleotides, the CDR3 is TGTGCCAGCAGCTCAGAGCCCAGGGGGCTTAACTACGAGCAGTACTTC.

The chain uses TRBV6-5 and TRBJ2-3, with unresolved D. The CDR3 runs to 14 residues. Trimming stripped 6 bases from V and 3 bases from J, with 13 bases between. The germline CDR1 and CDR2 sequences are MNHEY and SVGAGI. In DNA form, the CDR3 reads TGTGCCAGCAGCATGGTTCTCGGGACAGATACGCAGTATTTT. Translated, it gives CASSMVLGTDTQYF.

J is TRBJ2-1 and V is TRBV28, with 11 bases fitting TRBD2. With V trimmed by 9 bases and J by 6 bases, 4 bases remained unmatched. Germline values: CDR1 MDHEN, CDR2 SYDVKM. This CDR3 has 13 amino acids. This chain's CDR3 is CASSGRATNEQFF. The CDR3 coding sequence is TGTGCCAGTAGCGGGAGGGCCACCAATGAGCAGTTCTTC. The complete variable domain, with remaining parts taken from reference TRBV28 and TRBJ2-1, reads DVKVTQSSRYLVKRTGEKVFLECVQDMDHENMFWYRQDPGLGLRLIYFSYDVKMKEKGDIPEGYSVSREKKERFSLILESASTNQTSMYLCASSGRATNEQFFGPGTRLTVL.